This T cell receptor beta chain comes out of a study of T-cell memory formation after mild COVID-19. In germline, CDR1 is MNHNS, CDR2 SASEGT. The CDR3 totals 15 residues. V lost 6 bases, J lost 5 bases, and 17 bases lay in between. TCRdb ran MiXCR on the 5' RACE reads and lists one entry per CDR3 protein. The profile shows roughly 300,000 distinct CDR3 sequences, roughly 15% of them singletons. There are a few counts of this clonotype. What was sequenced was PBMCs or a T cell subset sorted from them (not recorded which). The TCR comes from a man aged 18 to 30 who had mild COVID-19 (a few samples of this study predate the infection). Cell type and time point are not known. The rearrangement joins TRBV6-1 to TRBJ1-5; possibly TRBD1 for D (5 bases). The CDR3 DNA sequence: TGTGCCAGCAGAGGAGCGGAGGACACCGATCAGCCCCAGCATTTT. Protein sequence: CASRGAEDTDQPQHF.